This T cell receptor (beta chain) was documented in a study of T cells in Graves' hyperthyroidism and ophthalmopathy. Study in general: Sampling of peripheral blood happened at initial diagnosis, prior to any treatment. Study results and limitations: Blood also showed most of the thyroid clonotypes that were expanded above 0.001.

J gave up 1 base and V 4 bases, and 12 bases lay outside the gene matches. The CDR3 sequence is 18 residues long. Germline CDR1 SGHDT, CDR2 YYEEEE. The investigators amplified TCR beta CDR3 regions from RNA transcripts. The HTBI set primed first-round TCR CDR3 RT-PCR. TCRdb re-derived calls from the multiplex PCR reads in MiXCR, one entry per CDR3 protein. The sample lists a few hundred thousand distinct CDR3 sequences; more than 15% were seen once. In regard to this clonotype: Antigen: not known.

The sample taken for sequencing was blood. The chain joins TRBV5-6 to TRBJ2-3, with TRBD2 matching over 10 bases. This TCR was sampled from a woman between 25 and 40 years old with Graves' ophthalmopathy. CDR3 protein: CASSIGLAVLVGTDTQYF. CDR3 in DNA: TGTGCCAGCAGCATAGGACTAGCGGTCTTAGTCGGCACAGATACGCAGTATTTT.